This T cell receptor beta chain was found in a study of T-cell memory formation after mild COVID-19. The wider study: TCR clustering was largely donor specific.

The sample holds a few counts of this clonotype. Its antigen is undetermined. Study-wide results and caveats: Researchers could not confirm that second-wave clones peaking on day 37 targeted SARS-CoV-2. The study found contracting CD4+ clones mainly in CM and EM and contracting CD8+ clones in EMRA.

Germline V gene lookup returns CDR1 SGHRS and CDR2 YFSETQ. V was pared by 0 bases and J by 0 bases, with 10 bases between. This CDR3 is built from 15 residues. TCRalpha and TCRbeta libraries used 5'RACE with constant-segment primers and UMIs. A single record per CDR3 protein comes from TCRdb applying MiXCR to the 5' RACE reads. The sample records about 270,000 distinct CDR3 sequences, about a sixth being singletons. The clonotype comes from a young man who had mild COVID-19 (a few samples of this study predate the infection). Cell type and time point are not known. The sequencing input was PBMCs or a T cell subset sorted from them (not recorded which). The chain combines TRBV5-1 with TRBJ2-7; D is uncertain. CDR3 sequence: CASSLDPAVSYEQYF. DNA of the CDR3: TGCGCCAGCAGCTTGGACCCGGCGGTCTCCTACGAGCAGTACTTC.